This passage covers 15 T cell receptor beta chains from one sample sequenced in a study of human T cells and chemical hapten exposure. TCRdb reprocessed the RACE reads with MiXCR, giving one entry per CDR3 protein. This table has around 160,000 distinct CDR3 sequences, 14% appearing once. As to time point: patch test 1, 2 weeks after DPC sensitization. Treatment indicated: therapeutic diphenylcyclopropenone sensitization with weekly scalp DPC. Source: whole blood, taken in connection with sensitization to the hapten diphenylcyclopropenone (DPC). These receptors originate from a woman younger than 45 with alopecia areata. Some clones in this sample may be carry-over from other donors' samples.

This chain joins TRBV4-1 and TRBJ1-6; no clear D. CDR3 length: 17 residues. Germline CDR1 reads MGHRA; CDR2 reads YSYEKL. Trimming took 2 bases from V and 5 from J, leaving 16 bases between them. In DNA, the CDR3 is TGCGCCAGCAGCCAAATACTTCCCACCTGGAATAATTCACCCCTCCACTTT. It codes for CASSQILPTWNNSPLHF.

This chain links TRBV3-2 with TRBJ1-3. TRBV3-2 is a known pseudogene. This CDR3 has 13 residues. For the CDR3, the DNA is TGTGCCAGCACCAACGACGGGGGAAACACCATATATTTT. It codes for CASTNDGGNTIYF.

This clonotype turned up a few times. The chain uses TRBV11-2 and TRBJ2-5, with TRBD2 identical over 10 bases. From germline, CDR1 is SGHAT and CDR2 FQNNGV. After removal of 4 bases from V and 4 bases from J, the junction contained 6 bases not matched to a gene. The CDR3 consists of 15 residues. CDR3 sequence reads: CASSSLAGVGETQYF. DNA of the CDR3: TGTGCCAGCAGCTCCCTAGCGGGAGTGGGAGAGACCCAGTACTTC. Together with reference TRBV11-2 and TRBJ2-5, the CDR3 gives the full variable domain: EAGVAQSPRYKIIEKRQSVAFWCNPISGHATLYWYQQILGQGPKLLIQFQNNGVVDDSQLPKDRFSAERLKGVDSTLKIQPAKLEDSAVYLCASSSLAGVGETQYFGPGTRLLVL.

The rearrangement links TRBV20-1 to TRBJ1-1, with unresolved D. The CDR3 totals 12 residues. CDR1 and CDR2 (germline): DFQATT, SNEGSKA (reference sequence). Trimming pared 2 bases from V and 0 bases from J, leaving 4 bases between. The DNA of the CDR3 is TGCAGTGCTAGAATGGTGAACACTGAAGCTTTCTTT. Protein sequence: CSARMVNTEAFF.

The chain is built from TRBV3-1 and TRBJ2-3, with 10 bases lining up with TRBD2. With V trimmed by 0 bases and J by 5 bases, 8 bases remained unmatched. This CDR3 has 17 amino acids. Germline values: CDR1 LGHDT, CDR2 YNNKEL (reference sequence). CDR3 DNA: TGTGCCAGCAGCCAAGAAGTTATAGCGGGGGGCGGAGATACGCAGTATTTT. Translating gives CASSQEVIAGGGDTQYF.

This clonotype has just a few counts. The genes are TRBV10-3 and TRBJ2-7; possibly TRBD2 for D (7 bases). V was shortened by 4 bases and J by 6 bases, with 16 bases between the two germline ends. The CDR3 sequence is 14 residues long. Germline CDR1 is ENHRY and CDR2 is SYGVKD. The DNA for the CDR3 is TGTGCCATCAGTGCCGGGGGGCCTCCCTCCGAGCAGTACTTC. Residues: CAISAGGPPSEQYF.

This chain links TRBV20-1 with TRBJ1-5; 8 nucleotides match TRBD1. This CDR3 spans 14 amino acids. The germline CDR1 and CDR2 sequences are DFQATT and SNEGSKA (reference sequence). V lost 5 bases, J lost 4 bases, and 7 bases stayed unmatched. The CDR3 coding sequence is TGCAGTGCTCGAGGTTACAGGGGGAATCAGCCCCAGCATTTT. It translates to CSARGYRGNQPQHF.

The V gene is TRBV5-4, the J gene TRBJ2-7; 8 nucleotides match TRBD1. V shed 4 bases, J shed 7 bases, and the junction held 10 bases outside the gene matches. Germline CDR1 and CDR2: SGHNT and YYREEE (reference sequence). The CDR3 totals 14 residues. CDR3 DNA sequence: TGTGCCAGCAGCGCAGGGGGCCGGGTCGGGGAGCAGTACTTC. It is translated as CASSAGGRVGEQYF.

This chain uses TRBV10-3 with TRBJ1-6; 7 nucleotides agree with TRBD1. Germline lookup yields CDR1 ENHRY and CDR2 SYGVKD. This CDR3 contains 14 residues. The ends lost 8 bases at V and 3 bases at J; junction bases unmatched: 4. The CDR3 sequence: CAISDRDYNSPLHF. The CDR3 DNA sequence: TGTGCCATCTCCGACAGGGACTATAATTCACCCCTCCACTTT.

The V gene is TRBV27, the J gene TRBJ2-7, with D maybe TRBD2 (6 bases). In germline, CDR1 is MNHEY, CDR2 SMNVEV (reference sequence). The V end lost 2 bases, the J end lost 0 bases, and 11 bases lay between the germline ends. This CDR3 is built from 15 residues. CDR3 sequence (DNA): TGTGCCAGCAGTTTAAGGGGACTCCTCTCCTACGAGCAGTACTTC. Encoded protein: CASSLRGLLSYEQYF.

The chain combines TRBV12-3 or TRBV12-4 with TRBJ1-2; 9 positions match TRBD1. Trimming cost V 6 bases and J 8 bases; bases outside gene matches: 7. The CDR3 length is 13 residues. The CDR3 region has the DNA TGTGCCAGCAGCCTGGGACAGGGTTTAGGCTACACCTTC. This codes for CASSLGQGLGYTF.

This clonotype has ten or more counts. The chain recombines TRBV27 with TRBJ1-2, with D tentatively TRBD1 (5 bases). This CDR3 spans 15 amino acids. V was pared by 5 bases and J by 3 bases, with 16 bases between. The germline CDR1 and CDR2 sequences are MNHEY and SMNVEV (reference sequence). CDR3 sequence (DNA): TGTGCCAGCAGTCCCAGGGACTCAAGGGACTATGGCTACACCTTC. Its protein product is CASSPRDSRDYGYTF.

This clonotype appeared a few times. The chain is built from TRBV10-3 and TRBJ1-2; D is perhaps TRBD1 (6 bases). With 7 bases removed from V and 1 base from J, the gap between germline ends came to 13 bases. CDR3 length: 14 amino acids. Germline V gives CDR1 ENHRY, CDR2 SYGVKD. The CDR3: CAIKLDSLNYGYTF. The CDR3 DNA reads TGTGCCATCAAATTGGACAGCCTTAACTATGGCTACACCTTC.

In this sample, this clonotype turned up a few times. The chain has TRBV29-1 and TRBJ1-2, with D possibly TRBD1 on 5 matching bases. The CDR3 is 13 residues long. V lost 6 bases and J lost 4, with 15 bases in between. Per germline, CDR1 SQVTM and CDR2 ANQGSEA. Written as DNA, the CDR3 is TGCAGCGTGGGGGGGGAAAGACGCTATGGCTACACCTTC. As protein: CSVGGERRYGYTF.

This clonotype has just a few counts. This CDR3 is CASSPPTSGKVDTQYF. CDR3 nucleotide sequence: TGTGCCAGCTCACCACCGACTAGCGGGAAGGTAGATACGCAGTATTTT. This chain joins TRBV18 and TRBJ2-3, with 11 bases identical to TRBD2. Trimming cost V 0 bases and J 5 bases; bases outside gene matches: 4. This CDR3 spans 16 amino acids. Germline CDR1 and CDR2: KGHSH and LQKENI.